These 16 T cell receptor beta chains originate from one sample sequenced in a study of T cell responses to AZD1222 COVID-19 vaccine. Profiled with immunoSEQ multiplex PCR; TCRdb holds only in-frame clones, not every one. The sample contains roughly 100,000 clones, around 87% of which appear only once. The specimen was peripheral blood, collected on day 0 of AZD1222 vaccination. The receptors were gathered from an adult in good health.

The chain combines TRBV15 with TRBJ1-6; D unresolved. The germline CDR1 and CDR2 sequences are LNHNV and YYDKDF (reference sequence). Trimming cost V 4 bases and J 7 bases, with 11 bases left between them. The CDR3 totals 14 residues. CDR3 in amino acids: CATSIGMRNSPLHF. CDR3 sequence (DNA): TGTGCCACCAGCATTGGGATGAGGAATTCACCCCTCCACTTT.

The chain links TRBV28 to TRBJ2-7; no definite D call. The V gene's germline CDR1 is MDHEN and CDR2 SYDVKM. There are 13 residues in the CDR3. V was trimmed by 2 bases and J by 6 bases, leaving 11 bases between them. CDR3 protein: CASSLAYGREQYF. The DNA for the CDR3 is TGTGCCAGCAGTTTAGCCTATGGCCGCGAGCAGTACTTC.

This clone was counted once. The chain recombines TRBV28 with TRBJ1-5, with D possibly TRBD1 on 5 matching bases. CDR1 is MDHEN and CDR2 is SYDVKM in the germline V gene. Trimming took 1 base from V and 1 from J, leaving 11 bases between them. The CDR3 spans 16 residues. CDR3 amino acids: CASSLFLQGSNQPQHF. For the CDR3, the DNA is TGTGCCAGCAGTTTATTTTTGCAGGGAAGCAATCAGCCCCAGCATTTT.

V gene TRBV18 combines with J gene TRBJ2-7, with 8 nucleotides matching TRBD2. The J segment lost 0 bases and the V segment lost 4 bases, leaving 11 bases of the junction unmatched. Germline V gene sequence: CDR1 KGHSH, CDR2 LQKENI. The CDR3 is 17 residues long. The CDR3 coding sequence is TGTGCCAGCTCACTTTTGGCGGGGGGCAGGAGCTCCTACGAGCAGTACTTC. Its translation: CASSLLAGGRSSYEQYF.

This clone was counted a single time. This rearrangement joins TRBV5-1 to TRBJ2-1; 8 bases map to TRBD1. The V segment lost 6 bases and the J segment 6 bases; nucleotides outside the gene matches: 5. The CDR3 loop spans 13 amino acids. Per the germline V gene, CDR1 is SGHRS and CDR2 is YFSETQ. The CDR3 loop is CASKGTGGNEQFF. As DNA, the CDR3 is TGCGCCAGCAAGGGAACAGGGGGCAATGAGCAGTTCTTC.

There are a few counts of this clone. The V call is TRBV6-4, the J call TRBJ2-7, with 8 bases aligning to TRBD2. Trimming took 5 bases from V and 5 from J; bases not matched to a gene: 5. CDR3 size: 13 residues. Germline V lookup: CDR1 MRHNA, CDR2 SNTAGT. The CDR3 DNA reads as TGTGCCAGCAGTCGCCGGGAGGGGGACGAGCAGTACTTC. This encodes CASSRREGDEQYF.

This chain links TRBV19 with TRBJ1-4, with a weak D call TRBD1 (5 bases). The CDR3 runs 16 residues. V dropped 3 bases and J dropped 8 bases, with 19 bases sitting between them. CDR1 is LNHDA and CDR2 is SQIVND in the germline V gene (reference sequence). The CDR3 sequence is CASSIPHTGGDEKLFF. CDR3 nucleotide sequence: TGTGCCAGTAGTATCCCGCATACCGGGGGTGACGAAAAACTGTTTTTT.

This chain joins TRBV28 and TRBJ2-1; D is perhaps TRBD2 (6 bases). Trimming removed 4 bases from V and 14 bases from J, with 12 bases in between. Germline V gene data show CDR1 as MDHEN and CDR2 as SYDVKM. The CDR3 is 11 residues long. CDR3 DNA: TGTGCCAGCAGTTCGGGACTGTGGAAGTTCTTC. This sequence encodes CASSSGLWKFF.

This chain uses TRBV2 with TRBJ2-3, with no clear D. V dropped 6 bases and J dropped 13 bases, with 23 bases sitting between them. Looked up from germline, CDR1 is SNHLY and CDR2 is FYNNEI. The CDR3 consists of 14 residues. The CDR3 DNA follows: TGTGCCAGCAGGCCCCTCGACTTTGCTCGTAGGGAGTATTTT. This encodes CASRPLDFARREYF.

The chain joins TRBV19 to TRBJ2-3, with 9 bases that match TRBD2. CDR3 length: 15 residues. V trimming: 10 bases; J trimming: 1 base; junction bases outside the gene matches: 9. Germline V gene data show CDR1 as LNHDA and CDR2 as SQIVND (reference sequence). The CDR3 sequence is CATALTSGRTDTQYF. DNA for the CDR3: TGTGCCACTGCCCTCACTAGCGGGCGCACAGATACGCAGTATTTT.

The CDR3 nucleotides are TGTGCCAGCAACTTCAAACTCCAACAGGGGGTGTACGAGCAGTACTTC. Protein sequence: CASNFKLQQGVYEQYF. The chain joins TRBV28 to TRBJ2-7, with TRBD1 identical over 8 bases. Germline V CDR1 and CDR2: MDHEN, SYDVKM. V trimming: 7 bases; J trimming: 4 bases; junction bases outside the gene matches: 15. This CDR3 has 16 amino acids.

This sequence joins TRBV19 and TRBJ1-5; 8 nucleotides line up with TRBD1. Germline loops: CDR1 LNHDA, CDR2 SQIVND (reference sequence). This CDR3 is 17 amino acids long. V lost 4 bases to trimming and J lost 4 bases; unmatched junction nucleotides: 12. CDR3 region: CASSTGQGRKFNQPQHF. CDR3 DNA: TGTGCCAGTAGTACAGGACAGGGAAGAAAGTTTAATCAGCCCCAGCATTTT. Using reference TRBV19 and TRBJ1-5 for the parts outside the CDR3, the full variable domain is DGGITQSPKYLFRKEGQNVTLSCEQNLNHDAMYWYRQDPGQGLRLIYYSQIVNDFQKGDIAEGYSVSREKKESFPLTVTSAQKNPTAFYLCASSTGQGRKFNQPQHFGDGTRLSIL.

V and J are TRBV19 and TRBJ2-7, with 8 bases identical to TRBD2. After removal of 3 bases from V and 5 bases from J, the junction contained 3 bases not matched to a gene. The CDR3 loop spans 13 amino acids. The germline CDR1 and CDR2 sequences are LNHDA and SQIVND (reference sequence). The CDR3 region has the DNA TGTGCCAGTAGTATTTTGCGGGGGGACGAGCAGTACTTC. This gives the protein CASSILRGDEQYF.

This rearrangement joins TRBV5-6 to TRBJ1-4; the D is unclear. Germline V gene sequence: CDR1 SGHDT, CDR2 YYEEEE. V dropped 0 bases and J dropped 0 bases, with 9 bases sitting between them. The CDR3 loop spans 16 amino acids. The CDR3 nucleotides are TGTGCCAGCAGCTTGGGGTCCGCTACAACTAATGAAAAACTGTTTTTT. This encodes CASSLGSATTNEKLFF.

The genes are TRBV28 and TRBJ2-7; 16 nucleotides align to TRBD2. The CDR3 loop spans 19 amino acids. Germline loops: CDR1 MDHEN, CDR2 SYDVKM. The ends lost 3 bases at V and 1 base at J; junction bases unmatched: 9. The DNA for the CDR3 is TGTGCCAGCAGTTTTGTGGGACTAGCGGGAGGGCCGAGGTCCTACGAGCAGTACTTC. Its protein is CASSFVGLAGGPRSYEQYF.

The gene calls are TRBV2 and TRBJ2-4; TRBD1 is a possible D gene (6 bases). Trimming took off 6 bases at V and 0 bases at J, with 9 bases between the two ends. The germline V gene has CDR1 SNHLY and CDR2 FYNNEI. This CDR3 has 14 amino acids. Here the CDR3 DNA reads TGTGCCAGCAGAACAGGGATAGCCAAAAACATTCAGTACTTC. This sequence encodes CASRTGIAKNIQYF.